The clone carrying this T cell receptor beta chain appeared a few times. The antigen is unknown. This specimen comes from a study of T-cell reconstitution after alpha-beta-depleted transplantation in children. Study-level points and caveats: The study reportedly traced alpha-beta T cells about two months after transplant to several hundred expanded graft clones. High day-60 TCRbeta diversity in some patients came from surviving recipient T cells and thymic progenitors.

Unique molecular identifiers featured in how the TCRbeta library was prepared. TCRdb used MiXCR to reprocess the PCR reads, holding one entry per CDR3 protein. The data contain about 90,000 distinct CDR3 sequences, around 15% of them seen just once; the ten biggest clones take up 15% to 20%. The V segment lost 6 bases and the J segment 1 base; nucleotides outside the gene matches: 17. Germline V gives CDR1 WNHNN, CDR2 SYGVQD (reference sequence). The CDR3 is 19 amino acids. The receptor was derived from a male patient aged 2-9 years who had a stem cell transplant for acute lymphoblastic leukemia, so the T cells may come from the graft donor. This chain links TRBV10-1 with TRBJ2-3; 9 bases match TRBD2. Sequencing used PBMCs, mostly from graft donor cells, obtained 180 days after TCRalphabeta/CD19-depleted stem cell transplant. The CDR3 reads CASRSLVKRGEPRTDTQYF. The CDR3 nucleotides are TGCGCCAGCAGGAGCTTAGTCAAGCGGGGGGAACCTCGCACAGATACGCAGTATTTT.